Listed here are 4 T cell receptor beta chains from one sample, sequenced in a study of CD8 T cells in Susac syndrome. Reverse transcription of roughly 0.45 to 1 ug RNA was performed with random hexamers. From the immunoSEQ multiplex PCR reads, TCRdb called clonotypes with MiXCR, one entry per CDR3 protein. Here the sample spans approximately 180,000 distinct CDR3 sequences, roughly 92% being singletons. Sample: CD4+ T cells from PBMCs. These receptors all stem from a human donor with multiple sclerosis.

V gene TRBV28 combines with J gene TRBJ1-2, with D unresolved. This CDR3 contains 12 residues. Trimming removed 1 base from V and 3 bases from J, with 3 bases in between. CDR1 MDHEN and CDR2 SYDVKM come from the germline V gene. The CDR3 sequence is CASSLSDYGYTF. CDR3 bases: TGTGCCAGCAGTTTATCGGACTATGGCTACACCTTC.

The chain recombines TRBV18 with TRBJ1-1; D not certain. This CDR3 has 15 residues. Trimming took 2 bases from V and 5 from J, leaving 15 bases between them. CDR1 and CDR2 (germline): KGHSH, LQKENI. The CDR3 protein is CASSPATLKGTEAFF. The CDR3 DNA reads as TGTGCCAGCTCACCAGCGACACTTAAGGGTACTGAAGCTTTCTTT. The variable domain in full, completed from reference TRBV18 and TRBJ1-1, reads NAGVMQNPRHLVRRRGQEARLRCSPMKGHSHVYWYRQLPEEGLKFMVYLQKENIIDESGMPKERFSAEFPKEGPSILRIQQVVRGDSAAYFCASSPATLKGTEAFFGQGTRLTVV.

This clonotype has only one observation. J is TRBJ2-7 and V is TRBV6-1; D unresolved. CDR1 is MNHNS and CDR2 is SASEGT in the germline V gene. Trimming removed 6 bases at V and 4 bases at J, with 19 bases between. This CDR3 contains 15 residues. Here the CDR3 reads CASRLGERVGYEQYF. Here the CDR3 DNA reads TGTGCCAGCAGGCTTGGAGAAAGGGTGGGATACGAGCAGTACTTC.

This chain links TRBV18 with TRBJ1-1, with 7 bases lining up with TRBD1. Germline lookup yields CDR1 KGHSH and CDR2 LQKENI. This CDR3 spans 16 amino acids. After removal of 6 bases from V and 1 base from J, the junction contained 11 bases not matched to a gene. The CDR3 loop is CASSTVPGQRNTEAFF. CDR3 bases: TGTGCCAGCTCCACGGTCCCGGGACAGAGGAACACTGAAGCTTTCTTT.